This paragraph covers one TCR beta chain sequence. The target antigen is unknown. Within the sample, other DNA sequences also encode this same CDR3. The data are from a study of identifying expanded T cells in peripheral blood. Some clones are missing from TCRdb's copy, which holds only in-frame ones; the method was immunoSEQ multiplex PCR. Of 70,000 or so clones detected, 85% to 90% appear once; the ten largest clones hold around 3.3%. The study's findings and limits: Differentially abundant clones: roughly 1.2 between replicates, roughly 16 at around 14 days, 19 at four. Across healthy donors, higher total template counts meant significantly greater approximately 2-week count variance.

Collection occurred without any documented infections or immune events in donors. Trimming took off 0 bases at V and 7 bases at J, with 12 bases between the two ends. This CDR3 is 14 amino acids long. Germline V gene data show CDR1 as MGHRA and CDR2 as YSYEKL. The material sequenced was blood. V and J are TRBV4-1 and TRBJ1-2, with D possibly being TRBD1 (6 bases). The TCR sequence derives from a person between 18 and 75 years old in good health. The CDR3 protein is CASSQEGGTLGYTF. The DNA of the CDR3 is TGCGCCAGCAGCCAAGAGGGGGGGACACTTGGCTACACCTTC.